The 27 T cell receptor beta chains below come from one sample, sequenced in a study of blood T cell repertoires in COVID-19. The repertoire was sequenced with immunoSEQ multiplex PCR; TCRdb's copy has only in-frame clones and lacks some. The sample shows a few hundred thousand clones, 88% of them seen only once. The source material was peripheral blood. These receptors were collected from a human donor in a cohort sampled during active COVID-19.

The V gene is TRBV7-9, the J gene TRBJ2-1; 7 bases map to TRBD1. Unmatched junction bases numbered 7, after V lost 1 base and J lost 4 bases. The CDR3 has 16 residues. From germline, CDR1 is SEHNR and CDR2 FQNEAQ (reference sequence). In DNA form, the CDR3 reads TGTGCCAGCAGCTTAGGAGGCAGGGGACAGTACAATGAGCAGTTCTTC. The encoded protein is CASSLGGRGQYNEQFF.

CDR3 amino acids: CASSQEGRVHEQYF. CDR3 in DNA: TGTGCCAGCAGCCAAGAGGGGCGAGTCCACGAGCAGTACTTC. The chain employs TRBV4-2 and TRBJ2-7, with D perhaps matching TRBD1 (5 bases). The CDR3 contains 14 residues. Deletions cut 0 bases from V and 5 bases from J, with 11 bases between. Germline CDR1 LGHNA, CDR2 YNFKEQ.

The chain carries TRBV29-1 and TRBJ1-2; 10 bases are shared with TRBD1. V dropped 6 bases and J dropped 1; count of bases not matched to a gene: 8. CDR1 is SQVTM and CDR2 is ANQGSEA in the germline V gene. The CDR3 runs to 15 residues. This chain's CDR3 is CSVLPRTGGNYGYTF. The CDR3, as DNA: TGCAGCGTCCTACCAAGGACAGGGGGTAACTATGGCTACACCTTC.

J is TRBJ2-1 and V is TRBV6-1; possibly TRBD1 for D (6 bases). Germline V gives CDR1 MNHNS, CDR2 SASEGT. There are 15 residues in the CDR3. Trimming shortened V by 2 bases and J by 3 bases, and 11 bases separated the two germline ends. CDR3 residues: CASSEIPGDYNEQFF. For the CDR3, the DNA is TGTGCCAGCAGTGAAATTCCAGGGGACTACAATGAGCAGTTCTTC.

This rearrangement joins TRBV15 to TRBJ1-2, with 7 bases that match TRBD1. CDR1 is LNHNV, CDR2 YYDKDF, per germline (reference sequence). The CDR3 has 14 residues. J gave up 4 bases and V 3 bases, and 5 bases lay outside the gene matches. The CDR3 loop is CATSRRDSPYGYTF. The CDR3 DNA reads TGTGCCACCAGCAGGCGGGACAGCCCCTATGGCTACACCTTC.

The CDR3 DNA follows: TGTGCCAGCAGCTTAGTTGCAGGGATGAACACCGGGGAGCTGTTTTTT. This translates into CASSLVAGMNTGELFF. The V and J genes are TRBV11-3 and TRBJ2-2; weak D call: TRBD1 (5 bases). The CDR3 totals 16 residues. V was clipped by 1 base and J by 1 base, with 10 bases between them. Germline CDR1 and CDR2: SGHNT and YENEEA.

The J gene is TRBJ1-2, the V gene TRBV15; perhaps TRBD1 as D (5 bases). Looked up from germline, CDR1 is LNHNV and CDR2 is YYDKDF (reference sequence). The CDR3 has 12 residues. V shed 4 bases and J shed 4 bases, with 7 bases lying between them. The CDR3 sequence: CATSMDIYGYTF. The CDR3 DNA follows: TGTGCCACCAGCATGGACATCTATGGCTACACCTTC.

The chain has TRBV5-1 and TRBJ1-1; D might be TRBD1 (5 bases). This CDR3 is 14 amino acids long. V was pared by 6 bases and J by 1 base, with 13 bases between. The germline V gene encodes CDR1 SGHRS and CDR2 YFSETQ. This CDR3 reads CASNSGFGNTEAFF. CDR3 nucleotide sequence: TGCGCCAGCAACTCAGGGTTTGGGAACACTGAAGCTTTCTTT.

With regard to this clone: A read error may produce the germline difference seen at one junction end. This chain joins TRBV2 and TRBJ1-1; a possible D gene is TRBD1 (5 bases). The CDR3 consists of 11 residues. Germline V gene data show CDR1 as SNHLY and CDR2 as FYNNEI. The CDR3 DNA is TGTGCCAGCAGTGAATCGCGGGACGTCCAGTTT. Protein: CASSESRDVQF.

V and J are TRBV25-1 and TRBJ2-2, with 11 bases identical to TRBD1. This CDR3 is built from 17 residues. J was trimmed by 6 bases and V by 5 bases; bases with no gene match: 11. Germline CDR1 reads MGHDK; CDR2 reads SYGVNS. The CDR3 loop is CASSTTRDRGDPGELFF. The CDR3 nucleotides are TGTGCCAGCAGTACCACCCGGGACAGGGGGGACCCCGGGGAGCTGTTTTTT.

For the CDR3, the DNA is TGTGCCAGTAGTATAGCGGGACCCACAGATACGCAGTATTTT. Its protein is CASSIAGPTDTQYF. The chain is built from TRBV27 and TRBJ2-3; 8 bases fit TRBD2. The CDR3 has 14 amino acids. J lost 2 bases, V lost 9 bases, and 7 bases had no gene match. Germline V lookup: CDR1 MNHEY, CDR2 SMNVEV (reference sequence).

The chain carries TRBV5-4 and TRBJ2-5, with TRBD2 identical over 13 bases. Germline V gene data show CDR1 as SGHNT and CDR2 as YYREEE (reference sequence). The CDR3 loop spans 16 amino acids. Trimming at V came to 4 bases and at J to 2 bases, leaving 5 bases not matched to a gene. The CDR3 reads CASSRGGLAGQETQYF. CDR3 nucleotides: TGTGCCAGCAGCCGGGGGGGACTAGCGGGACAAGAGACCCAGTACTTC.

This clone was seen only once. V and J are TRBV5-4 and TRBJ2-7; 7 bases align to TRBD1. The J segment lost 6 bases and the V segment lost 2 bases, leaving 5 bases of the junction unmatched. The CDR3 is 13 amino acids. Per germline, CDR1 SGHNT and CDR2 YYREEE (reference sequence). The CDR3, as DNA: TGTGCCAGCAGCTTTCAGGGACAGCTCGAGCAGTACTTC. Encoded protein: CASSFQGQLEQYF.

A few counts support this clone. CDR3 nucleotide sequence: TGTGCCAGTAGTAACACAGGGTTAACGAACACCGGGGAGCTGTTTTTT. This sequence encodes CASSNTGLTNTGELFF. This chain connects TRBV19 to TRBJ2-2; possible D gene TRBD1, 6 bases. V lost 4 bases and J lost 0, with 12 bases in between. Germline CDR1 and CDR2: LNHDA and SQIVND (reference sequence). This CDR3 is built from 16 residues. The full variable domain, its missing parts supplied by reference TRBV19 and TRBJ2-2, is DGGITQSPKYLFRKEGQNVTLSCEQNLNHDAMYWYRQDPGQGLRLIYYSQIVNDFQKGDIAEGYSVSREKKESFPLTVTSAQKNPTAFYLCASSNTGLTNTGELFFGEGSRLTVL.

The rearrangement uses TRBV6-1 and TRBJ2-7; D might be TRBD1 (5 bases). V was clipped by 4 bases and J by 2 bases, with 18 bases between them. The CDR3 loop spans 16 amino acids. Germline-derived CDR1 and CDR2 are MNHNS and SASEGT. The CDR3 nucleotides are TGTGCCAGCAGTGGACTCACGATGGGGCGTCCCTACGAGCAGTACTTC. Its translation is CASSGLTMGRPYEQYF.

The rearrangement joins TRBV29-1 to TRBJ2-1; 8 bases are a match to TRBD1. The CDR3 consists of 12 residues. Germline trimming cut 4 bases from V and 5 bases from J; bases unmatched to any gene: 1. Looked up from germline, CDR1 is SQVTM and CDR2 is ANQGSEA. The CDR3 nucleotides read TGCAGCGTTGGGACAGGGCACAATGAGCAGTTCTTC. Its protein product is CSVGTGHNEQFF.

The chain combines TRBV9 with TRBJ1-4; TRBD1 aligns across 9 bases. The junction had 9 bases not matched to a gene; V was cut back by 3 bases and J by 6 bases. This CDR3 region has 16 residues. Germline V gene data show CDR1 as SGDLS and CDR2 as YYNGEE. The CDR3 bases are TGTGCCAGCAGCGCTACCCGACAGGGGGGAGATGAAAAACTGTTTTTT. This encodes CASSATRQGGDEKLFF.

The chain carries TRBV4-3 and TRBJ2-4; D is unresolved. V was trimmed by 1 base and J by 6 bases, leaving 13 bases between them. Germline values: CDR1 LGHNA, CDR2 YSLEER. The CDR3 is 15 amino acids. Written as DNA, the CDR3 is TGCGCCAGCAGCCAAGTCACGTCGCCGGGAAACATTCAGTACTTC. The encoded protein is CASSQVTSPGNIQYF.

The CDR3, as DNA: TGTGCCAGCAGAATTCGACCCCTACAGGGTTTTGAAGCTTTCTTT. Protein: CASRIRPLQGFEAFF. The V call is TRBV28, the J call TRBJ1-1; D might be TRBD1 (6 bases). CDR1 and CDR2 from the germline V gene are MDHEN and SYDVKM. The CDR3 sequence is 15 residues long. Trimming took off 6 bases at V and 7 bases at J, with 21 bases between the two ends. Filled out from reference TRBV28 and TRBJ1-1, the complete variable domain reads DVKVTQSSRYLVKRTGEKVFLECVQDMDHENMFWYRQDPGLGLRLIYFSYDVKMKEKGDIPEGYSVSREKKERFSLILESASTNQTSMYLCASRIRPLQGFEAFFGQGTRLTVV.

The rearrangement links TRBV30 to TRBJ2-2, with a tentative D call TRBD2 (5 bases). Germline CDR1 GTSNPN, CDR2 SVGIG (reference sequence). This CDR3 spans 13 amino acids. V lost 7 bases and J lost 7, with 16 bases in between. The CDR3 here is CAYGEGANGELFF. CDR3 coding DNA: TGTGCCTACGGAGAGGGCGCAAACGGGGAGCTGTTTTTT.

The gene calls are TRBV2 and TRBJ1-5, with a possible D match to TRBD1 (5 bases). Germline CDR1 reads SNHLY; CDR2 reads FYNNEI. The V and J ends lost 3 bases and 5 bases respectively, with 11 bases between them. The CDR3 contains 14 residues. The CDR3 nucleotides read TGTGCCAGCAGTGAGGCAGGGTTAGATCAGCCCCAGCATTTT. The encoded protein is CASSEAGLDQPQHF.

The chain couples TRBV21-1 to TRBJ2-7; the D call TRBD2 from the table was never checked on the DNA. TRBV21-1 is assigned pseudogene status. The CDR3 consists of 17 residues. In DNA, the CDR3 is TGTGCCAGCAGCCCAATCATCAGGGGACTAGCGACCTACGAGCAGTACTTC. Protein product: CASSPIIRGLATYEQYF.

This chain links TRBV5-1 with TRBJ2-1; a weak D match, TRBD1 (6 bases). Deletions cut 4 bases from V and 6 bases from J, with 14 bases between. The CDR3 covers 14 residues. Per germline, CDR1 SGHRS and CDR2 YFSETQ. CDR3 in amino acids: CASSRDTSPNEQFF. The DNA for the CDR3 is TGCGCCAGCAGCCGGGACACCTCGCCCAATGAGCAGTTCTTC.

For the CDR3, the DNA is TGTGCCTGGAGTGGGGACAGGGTCCTCTACACCTTC. It yields the protein CAWSGDRVLYTF. The chain employs TRBV30 and TRBJ1-2; 9 nucleotides agree with TRBD1. Per the germline V gene, CDR1 is GTSNPN and CDR2 is SVGIG (reference sequence). The junction had 4 bases not matched to a gene; V was cut back by 1 base and J by 10 bases. This CDR3 is built from 12 residues.

The chain is built from TRBV25-1 and TRBJ2-1; D is possibly TRBD2 (5 bases). CDR1 and CDR2 (germline): MGHDK, SYGVNS. The CDR3 totals 15 residues. V lost 6 bases and J 0 bases, leaving 12 bases between the germline ends. The CDR3 nucleotides are TGTGCCAGCAGCTTAGCGCGGAGCTCCTACAATGAGCAGTTCTTC. Translated: CASSLARSSYNEQFF.

The V call is TRBV6-2 or TRBV6-3, the J call TRBJ1-5; 7 bases line up with TRBD1. J was trimmed by 7 bases and V by 0 bases; bases with no gene match: 3. Germline CDR1 and CDR2: MNHEY and SVGEGT. The CDR3 covers 14 residues. DNA of the CDR3: TGTGCCAGCAGTTACTCGACAGGGTGGCAGCCCCAGCATTTT. Protein product: CASSYSTGWQPQHF.

This clone was seen only once. V usage is TRBV13 and J usage is TRBJ2-6; 7 bases are shared with TRBD1. Germline loops: CDR1 PRHDT, CDR2 FYEKMQ (reference sequence). V shed 7 bases, J shed 8 bases, and the junction held 11 bases outside the gene matches. The CDR3 sequence is 15 residues long. DNA for the CDR3: TGTGCCAGCACCTCTCTAGACAGGGAGCCCAACGTCCTGACTTTC. Translating it yields CASTSLDREPNVLTF.